Included here is one T cell receptor (beta chain) sequence, with context. It has no known antigen specificity. No base qualities exist here, and no much larger clone lies one base off it. Using the deep immunoSEQ assay, multiplex PCR amplified TCR CDR3 regions from genomic DNA. Genomic DNA extracted from each cell subset was distributed evenly over all wells of several immunoSEQ 96-well plates, and each plate served as one replicate. For sorted subsets, about 200 ng genomic DNA, equal to tens of thousands of T cell genomes, was loaded into each replicate PCR. Purified libraries were measured with a Qubit 3.0 fluorometer, size-checked on a Bioanalyzer 2100, and measured again with the KAPA Library Quantification kit. Every immunoSEQ 96-well plate was sequenced on a dedicated single-read 150-cycle Illumina NextSeq 550 flow cell. The published analysis was carried out like this. Because the immunoSEQ output held only junctional sequences and lacked quality scores, the filtering could not match the filtering applied to full-length reads. Sequences were annotated with PyIR, a Python wrapper for IgBLAST v1.9, and V/J genes and CDR3 were assigned using IMGT germline references. Reads were filtered out if the reads had weak V/J assignments (E-value above 1e-6), no CDR3, stop codons, out-of-frame junctions, or ambiguous translated residues. V3J clonotypes were defined as sequences sharing an identical inferred V gene, J gene, and CDR3 amino acid sequence. Percentage overlap between repertoires was calculated by dividing the number of shared unique clonotypes by the size of the smaller repertoire. Repertoire richness was assessed with RTK rarefaction, the Chao1 estimator, and Recon v2.1 estimates of unobserved clonotypes. OLGA was used to compute generation probabilities for all TCRbeta clonotypes that the gDNA method yielded from a handful of donors. TCRdb took over this immuneACCESS table, retaining in-frame rearrangements with V and J assigned. Such tables are incomplete; in checked studies, under half of the missing clones stem from an unresolved V gene, and the remainder is unexplained. V and J calls and clone size are given by that table; D and trimming were obtained from the DNA. The sample yields 1.6 million or so clones; 97% to 99% were counted once. Around 0.38% of the sample goes to the ten largest clones.

Here V drops 6 bases and J drops 6 bases, and the junction holds 0 bases not matched to any gene. The CDR3 has 11 amino acids, counting the end cysteine and phenylalanine. Just CDR3 DNA is preserved here, 33 bases in frame from base 1. CDR1 and CDR2, per the germline V gene, are MNHNS and SASEGT. The sample is drawn from a study of shared clonotypes between healthy human individuals (dated by TCRdb to 2018 to 2020). About the study as a whole: The cohort comprised two women and a few men aged 18 to 49 years. For each donor, three plates each were used for CD4 naive and CD4 memory, two plates were used for CD8 naive, and one plate was used for CD8 memory. To estimate repertoire size and how much clonotype sharing occurs between individuals, the study deeply sequenced the blood TCR repertoires of several healthy adults. To increase sequencing depth and limit assay-specific biases, TCR repertoire library preparation and sequencing were carried out by different laboratories using diverse techniques. Between about 0.8 and 9 billion PBMCs per donor were obtained by leukapheresis.

Broader findings and caveats from the paper: Pairwise subsampling led to the expectation that sequencing depth would affect the degree of clonotype sharing among donors. Because the study included only a small number of donors, the genetic and exposure-history diversity represented was limited. Larger estimated clonotype richness was generally found for naive subsets than for memory subsets. Rarefaction of sorted-subset datasets indicated incomplete sequencing despite the large sequencing depth. Sampling was restricted to blood, and TCR repertoires in tissue are likely to differ from TCR repertoires in blood. Sharing across a few donors was observed for around 4.8% of naive CD4, 3.5% of naive CD8, roughly 2.4% of memory CD4, and about 0.4% of memory CD8 clonotypes. Compared with non-shared clonotypes, the clonotypes found in all four sorted-subset donors had higher generation probabilities.

The donors were healthy, HIV-negative adults with no recently reported acute infections or vaccinations. Only Caucasian adults living in Nashville, Tennessee, USA were represented among the donors. Magnetic negative selection was used to enrich CD4+ T cells, after which naive cells were positively selected on CD45RA and the negative fraction became the memory subset. Blood was obtained by leukapheresis, after which PBMCs were separated by Ficoll-Histopaque density gradient centrifugation and cryopreserved in liquid nitrogen vapor phase. Purity and quantity of every magnetically sorted T cell population were checked by analytical flow cytometry. Genomic DNA was isolated from every sorted fraction and measured by UV absorbance on a Nanodrop 2000c.

This receptor chain uses TRBV6-1 and TRBJ1-2; 8 nucleotides in the junction match TRBD1. This clonotype was obtained from a young man in good health. The sequencing sample was made of naive CD4+ T cells sorted from blood. The label giving this sample's cell subset or site can be read as: CD45RA+ positively selected. CDR3 sequence: CASRDRDGYTF. Read as DNA, the sequence is TGTGCCAGCAGGGACAGGGATGGCTACACCTTC.